Below, 30 T cell receptor beta chains from the same sample are listed, as sequenced in a study of blood T cell repertoires in COVID-19. TCRdb's copy holds only in-frame clones and misses some; the assay was immunoSEQ multiplex PCR. This sample has approximately 190,000 clones; roughly four fifths occur once, and the top ten carry 6.5% to 8.5%. Specimen: peripheral blood. The receptors shown here come from a human donor with acute or convalescent COVID-19. The donor label of this sample is uncertain.

The chain carries TRBV19 and TRBJ1-1, with a weak D call TRBD1 (5 bases). The CDR3 contains 15 residues. V lost 3 bases, J lost 7 bases, and 18 bases lay in between. Looked up from germline, CDR1 is LNHDA and CDR2 is SQIVND (reference sequence). As DNA, the CDR3 is TGTGCCAGTAGTATTCAGCGTAGGCAGGGCAATGAAGCTTTCTTT. Protein: CASSIQRRQGNEAFF.

This chain joins TRBV19 and TRBJ2-3; 11 bases are shared with TRBD2. CDR1 is LNHDA and CDR2 is SQIVND in the germline V gene (reference sequence). The CDR3 is 17 amino acids. V lost 3 bases, J lost 0 bases, and 5 bases stayed unmatched. The DNA of the CDR3 is TGTGCCAGTAGTATGAAGACTAGCGGGGCGAGCACAGATACGCAGTATTTT. This encodes CASSMKTSGASTDTQYF.

This clone was observed at least ten times. This chain uses TRBV18 with TRBJ2-7; TRBD1 matches at 7 bases. This CDR3 comprises 17 residues. CDR1 is KGHSH, CDR2 LQKENI, per germline. V dropped 1 base and J dropped 1; count of bases not matched to a gene: 10. The CDR3 spells CASSPQAGGLGSYEQYF. Here the CDR3 DNA reads TGTGCCAGCTCACCACAGGCAGGGGGTCTTGGTTCCTACGAGCAGTACTTC.

The V call is TRBV5-1, the J call TRBJ2-2; 9 bases line up with TRBD2. V shed 0 bases and J 5 bases; nucleotides not matched to a gene: 5. There are 16 residues in the CDR3. Germline V gene lookup returns CDR1 SGHRS and CDR2 YFSETQ. Here the CDR3 reads CASSLDSGRGTGELFF. Written as DNA, the CDR3 is TGCGCCAGCAGCTTGGATAGCGGGAGAGGGACCGGGGAGCTGTTTTTT.

The CDR3 nucleotides read TGTGCCAGCTCACCACTGAGCCGTAATGAGCAGTTCTTC. It codes for CASSPLSRNEQFF. The chain employs TRBV18 and TRBJ2-1; no clear D gene. The CDR3 runs 13 residues. Germline CDR1 and CDR2: KGHSH and LQKENI. V lost 1 base and J lost 7, with 8 bases in between.

This clone was observed a handful of times. J is TRBJ1-2 and V is TRBV4-3, with 7 bases fitting TRBD1. This CDR3 comprises 14 residues. Looked up from germline, CDR1 is LGHNA and CDR2 is YSLEER. V lost 0 bases to trimming and J lost 4 bases; unmatched junction nucleotides: 2. The CDR3 reads CASSQETGTYGYTF. The DNA of the CDR3 is TGCGCCAGCAGCCAAGAGACAGGGACCTATGGCTACACCTTC.

The V gene is TRBV3-1 (or the pseudogene TRBV3-2), the J gene TRBJ2-3, with 9 nucleotides matching TRBD2. Germline V CDR1 and CDR2: LGHDT, YNNKEL (reference sequence). This CDR3 has 14 residues. Trimming removed 4 bases from V and 3 bases from J; junction bases left unmatched: 2. The CDR3 DNA sequence: TGTGCCAGCAGCCTTAGCGGGAGAACAGATACGCAGTATTTT. Its translation: CASSLSGRTDTQYF.

V and J are TRBV29-1 and TRBJ1-3; possible D gene TRBD1, 5 bases. In germline, CDR1 is SQVTM, CDR2 ANQGSEA. V was trimmed by 7 bases and J by 0 bases, leaving 10 bases between them. This CDR3 has 13 amino acids. CDR3 sequence: CSGTMSSGNTIYF. The DNA for the CDR3 is TGCAGCGGGACAATGAGCTCTGGAAACACCATATATTTT.

The chain couples TRBV7-9 to TRBJ2-1; TRBD2 agrees at 13 bases. V was clipped by 1 base and J by 9 bases; unmatched bases: 3. In germline, CDR1 is SEHNR, CDR2 FQNEAQ (reference sequence). The CDR3 length is 15 residues. Here the CDR3 DNA reads TGTGCCAGCAGCTTAGGACTAGCGGGAGGAGGTGAGCAGTTCTTC. Protein: CASSLGLAGGGEQFF.

This clone occurred a few times. The chain links TRBV5-1 to TRBJ2-3; tentative D call: TRBD2 (6 bases). The CDR3 is 14 residues long. Trimming shortened V by 7 bases and J by 6 bases, and 18 bases separated the two germline ends. Germline CDR1 SGHRS, CDR2 YFSETQ. This CDR3 reads CASFRDSFPDTQYF. The CDR3 nucleotides read TGCGCCAGCTTCCGGGACTCATTTCCCGATACGCAGTATTTT.

This clone has a single count. J is TRBJ1-1 and V is TRBV2, with D perhaps TRBD1 (5 bases). Germline values: CDR1 SNHLY, CDR2 FYNNEI. The CDR3 spans 15 residues. The V end lost 4 bases, the J end lost 0 bases, and 12 bases lay between the germline ends. DNA of the CDR3: TGTGCCAGCAGTGCCGGGCAGGGTTTGAACACTGAAGCTTTCTTT. This gives the protein CASSAGQGLNTEAFF.

The rearrangement uses TRBV5-1 and TRBJ1-1; no definite D call. Germline CDR1 is SGHRS and CDR2 is YFSETQ. V was pared by 3 bases and J by 1 base, with 10 bases between. This CDR3 has 14 residues. CDR3 region: CASSSSGGNTEAFF. DNA for the CDR3: TGCGCCAGCAGCTCCAGCGGAGGGAACACTGAAGCTTTCTTT.

The V gene is TRBV3-1 (or the pseudogene TRBV3-2), the J gene TRBJ1-2; 7 positions match TRBD1. The CDR3 is 14 amino acids. CDR1 and CDR2 (germline): LGHDT, YNNKEL (reference sequence). With 1 base clipped from V and 7 bases from J, the junction kept 6 bases outside the gene matches. The CDR3 DNA reads TGTGCCAGCAGCCAAGTAGGAACAGGGGCTGGCTACACCTTC. Amino acids: CASSQVGTGAGYTF.

The V gene is TRBV19, the J gene TRBJ1-4; D ambiguous. V shed 7 bases and J shed 8 bases, with 14 bases lying between them. CDR3 length: 13 residues. The germline CDR1 and CDR2 sequences are LNHDA and SQIVND (reference sequence). For the CDR3, the DNA is TGTGCCAGTAACGCGAGGCAAAAGGAAAAACTGTTTTTT. This codes for CASNARQKEKLFF.

The chain employs TRBV2 and TRBJ1-4; D possibly corresponds to TRBD1 (5 bases). Per the germline V gene, CDR1 is SNHLY and CDR2 is FYNNEI. V was cut by 2 bases and J by 1 base, with 5 bases left in between. This CDR3 is 14 amino acids long. This CDR3 is CASSEQGTNEKLFF. The CDR3 DNA is TGTGCCAGCAGTGAACAGGGAACTAATGAAAAACTGTTTTTT.

The chain couples TRBV30 to TRBJ2-1, with a tentative D call TRBD1 (5 bases). Germline CDR1 and CDR2: GTSNPN and SVGIG (reference sequence). The CDR3 runs to 14 residues. Deletions cut 4 bases from V and 0 bases from J, with 10 bases between. The CDR3 here is CAWTRAISYNEQFF. The CDR3 DNA reads as TGTGCCTGGACCAGGGCGATCTCCTACAATGAGCAGTTCTTC.

The chain is built from TRBV6-6 and TRBJ1-2, with D unclear. This CDR3 contains 16 residues. V lost 5 bases, J lost 0 bases, and 16 bases lay in between. In germline, CDR1 is MNHNY, CDR2 SVGAGI (reference sequence). CDR3 sequence: CASSKQIASPNYGYTF. CDR3 DNA sequence: TGTGCCAGCAGTAAACAGATTGCCTCTCCTAACTATGGCTACACCTTC.

This clone was recorded once. The rearrangement joins TRBV11-2 to TRBJ2-6, with a weak D call TRBD1 (6 bases). V lost 1 base, J lost 0 bases, and 16 bases lay in between. Per germline, CDR1 SGHAT and CDR2 FQNNGV. The CDR3 spans 19 residues. Written as DNA, the CDR3 is TGTGCCAGCAGCTTAGGAAGGGGGAGTATTAGCTCTGGGGCCAACGTCCTGACTTTC. This encodes CASSLGRGSISSGANVLTF.

V usage is TRBV27 and J usage is TRBJ1-5; no firm D call. The germline V gene encodes CDR1 MNHEY and CDR2 SMNVEV (reference sequence). With 3 bases removed from V and 6 bases from J, the gap between germline ends came to 9 bases. This CDR3 contains 13 residues. The CDR3 bases are TGTGCCAGCAGTTTCGCCCGGGGTCAGCCCCAGCATTTT. The encoded protein is CASSFARGQPQHF.

V gene TRBV5-1 combines with J gene TRBJ2-5; possible D gene TRBD2, 6 bases. CDR1 and CDR2 (germline): SGHRS, YFSETQ. V was shortened by 0 bases and J by 1 base, with 16 bases between the two germline ends. CDR3 length: 17 residues. CDR3 sequence (DNA): TGCGCCAGCAGCTTGGGGGTTTTGGGGACTGTCCAAGAGACCCAGTACTTC. Protein product: CASSLGVLGTVQETQYF.

The rearrangement joins TRBV19 to TRBJ2-5; 7 nucleotides line up with TRBD2. Germline CDR1 reads LNHDA; CDR2 reads SQIVND (reference sequence). Unmatched junction bases numbered 10, after V lost 5 bases and J lost 4 bases. This CDR3 is built from 15 residues. CDR3 in amino acids: CASSGALGGGETQYF. As DNA, the CDR3 is TGTGCCAGTAGTGGCGCCTTGGGGGGGGGAGAGACCCAGTACTTC.

The chain couples TRBV9 to TRBJ1-6; D is ambiguous. V lost 0 bases and J 10 bases, leaving 14 bases between the germline ends. CDR3 length: 15 amino acids. The germline CDR1 and CDR2 sequences are SGDLS and YYNGEE. The CDR3 DNA reads as TGTGCCAGCAGCGTAGAAGGTCGGGGAGGGTCACCCCTCCACTTT. This translates into CASSVEGRGGSPLHF.

The rearrangement links TRBV4-3 to TRBJ2-3, with D maybe TRBD2 (6 bases). Trimming removed 0 bases from V and 4 bases from J, with 8 bases in between. Germline V lookup: CDR1 LGHNA, CDR2 YSLEER. This CDR3 is 14 amino acids long. Here the CDR3 DNA reads TGCGCCAGCAGCCAAGAACTAGCTTCAGATACGCAGTATTTT. Translating it yields CASSQELASDTQYF.

This rearrangement joins TRBV5-1 to TRBJ1-2; tentative D call: TRBD1 (6 bases). This CDR3 contains 14 residues. Trimming left V 4 bases short and J 7 bases short, with 17 bases between. Germline V gives CDR1 SGHRS, CDR2 YFSETQ. CDR3 residues: CASSLTTGPGGYTF. CDR3 coding DNA: TGCGCCAGCAGCCTTACCACAGGGCCGGGTGGCTACACCTTC.

CDR3 nucleotide sequence: TGTGCCAGCAGCTTAAGCCTACGCGCCTACAATGAGCAGTTCTTC. This gives the protein CASSLSLRAYNEQFF. The chain recombines TRBV7-3 with TRBJ2-1, with unresolved D. Germline lookup yields CDR1 SGHTA and CDR2 FQGTGA. The CDR3 sequence is 15 residues long. V lost 1 base to trimming and J lost 2 bases, with 9 bases between them.

This clone was observed once. The chain recombines TRBV10-1 with TRBJ1-1, with a possible D match to TRBD1 (5 bases). V was trimmed by 2 bases and J by 4 bases, leaving 11 bases between them. Looked up from germline, CDR1 is WNHNN and CDR2 is SYGVQD (reference sequence). The CDR3 runs 14 residues. This CDR3 is CASSEKGRGTEAFF. CDR3 in DNA: TGCGCCAGCAGTGAGAAAGGGAGGGGCACTGAAGCTTTCTTT.

This clone was counted between two and nine times. The V and J genes are TRBV24-1 and TRBJ2-3; D unresolved. Germline V CDR1 and CDR2: KGHDR, SFDVKD. The CDR3 loop spans 12 amino acids. V was cut by 10 bases and J by 7 bases, with 14 bases left in between. In nucleotides, the CDR3 is TGTGCCACAACAGACACGGCAAATACGCAGTATTTT. Encoded protein: CATTDTANTQYF.

The count of this clone is one. The chain is built from TRBV12-5 and TRBJ1-1; D is unclear. Germline lookup yields CDR1 LGHNT and CDR2 FRNRAP. The CDR3 spans 12 residues. The V end lost 2 bases, the J end lost 4 bases, and 5 bases lay between the germline ends. The CDR3 DNA sequence: TGTGCTAGTGGTTTGTCGGGCACTGAAGCTTTCTTT. Translation gives CASGLSGTEAFF.

The genes are TRBV28 and TRBJ1-4; a weak D match, TRBD1 (6 bases). With 5 bases removed from V and 3 bases from J, the gap between germline ends came to 16 bases. The CDR3 is 16 residues long. CDR1 is MDHEN and CDR2 is SYDVKM in the germline V gene. The CDR3: CASSLRPGTPNEKLFF. Written as DNA, the CDR3 is TGTGCCAGCAGTCTGAGACCCGGGACACCTAATGAAAAACTGTTTTTT.

A few counts support this clone. The genes are TRBV7-9 and TRBJ1-2; a possible D gene is TRBD1 (6 bases). Trimming took off 4 bases at V and 7 bases at J, with 16 bases between the two ends. Germline V gene data show CDR1 as SEHNR and CDR2 as FQNEAQ (reference sequence). This CDR3 has 14 amino acids. As DNA, the CDR3 is TGTGCCAGCAGCTCGGGACAAAGAGGAGTTGGCTACACCTTC. Translated: CASSSGQRGVGYTF.